This T cell receptor beta chain was recorded in a study of T-cell memory formation after mild COVID-19. Germline CDR1 is MRHNA and CDR2 is SNTAGT. The V end was cut by 2 bases, the J end by 1 base, with 12 bases between. This CDR3 is 16 amino acids long. TCRdb ran MiXCR on the 5' RACE reads and lists one entry per CDR3 protein. The sample has about 390,000 distinct CDR3 sequences, around 21% seen once; the top ten hold 9.5% to 15%. The table lists this clonotype with a few counts. The TCR was taken from an adult woman who had mild COVID-19 (a few samples of this study predate the infection). Cell type and time point are not known. J is TRBJ1-5 and V is TRBV6-4; no firm D call. Source material: PBMCs or a T cell subset sorted from them (not recorded which). The chain's CDR3 is CASSDPRLMSNQPQHF. The DNA of the CDR3 is TGTGCCAGCAGTGACCCCCGTCTTATGAGCAATCAGCCCCAGCATTTT.